Following are 4 T cell receptor beta chains from one sample sequenced in a study of blood T cell repertoires in COVID-19. Clones were read by immunoSEQ multiplex PCR, and TCRdb kept only the in-frame ones, dropping some. The data hold roughly 200,000 clones, with around 88% observed a single time. Sequenced: PBMCs or T cells enriched from blood (not recorded which). Receptors originate from a woman younger than 45 who had been exposed to COVID-19.

This rearrangement joins TRBV9 to TRBJ2-2; 7 bases are a match to TRBD2. V was pared by 2 bases and J by 0 bases, with 16 bases of the junction left unmatched. This CDR3 region has 20 residues. Germline V gene lookup returns CDR1 SGDLS and CDR2 YYNGEE. The CDR3: CASSVFIGGAGMANTGELFF. The DNA of the CDR3 is TGTGCCAGCAGCGTTTTTATCGGGGGAGCGGGGATGGCGAACACCGGGGAGCTGTTTTTT.

The gene calls are TRBV5-6 and TRBJ2-7; perhaps TRBD2 as D (5 bases). The CDR3 is 14 residues long. CDR1 SGHDT and CDR2 YYEEEE come from the germline V gene. V dropped 4 bases and J dropped 3 bases, with 14 bases sitting between them. CDR3 sequence reads: CASSPLLGVYEQYF. The CDR3, as DNA: TGTGCCAGCAGCCCGTTACTAGGAGTCTACGAGCAGTACTTC.

V gene TRBV5-1 combines with J gene TRBJ2-3, with 13 bases identical to TRBD2. CDR1 is SGHRS and CDR2 is YFSETQ in the germline V gene. There are 17 residues in the CDR3. Trimming at V came to 5 bases and at J to 0 bases, leaving 6 bases not matched to a gene. CDR3 nucleotide sequence: TGCGCCAGCAGGGTACTAGCGGGGGGGCCTAGCACAGATACGCAGTATTTT. Translated: CASRVLAGGPSTDTQYF.

The rearrangement uses TRBV24-1 and TRBJ1-5; TRBD1 aligns across 9 bases. CDR3 length equals 13 residues. V gave up 7 bases and J gave up 5 bases; unmatched junction bases: 2. Germline CDR1 KGHDR, CDR2 SFDVKD. The CDR3 loop is CATSRDRDQPQHF. The CDR3 DNA follows: TGTGCCACCAGCAGGGACAGGGATCAGCCCCAGCATTTT.